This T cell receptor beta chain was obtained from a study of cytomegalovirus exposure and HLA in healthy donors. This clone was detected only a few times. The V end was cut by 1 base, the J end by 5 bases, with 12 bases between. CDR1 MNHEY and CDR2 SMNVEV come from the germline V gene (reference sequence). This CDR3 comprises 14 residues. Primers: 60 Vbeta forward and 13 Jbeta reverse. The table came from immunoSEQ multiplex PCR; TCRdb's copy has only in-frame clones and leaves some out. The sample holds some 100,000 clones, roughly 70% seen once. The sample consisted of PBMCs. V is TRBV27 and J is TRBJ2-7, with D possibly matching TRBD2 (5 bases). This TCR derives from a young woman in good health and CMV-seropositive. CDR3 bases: TGTGCCAGCAGTTTATACCCGGGGATAGACGAGCAGTACTTC. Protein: CASSLYPGIDEQYF.